Ten or more counts support the clone carrying this T cell receptor (beta chain). Its antigen remains unidentified. As for time point: sample taken at primary tumor resection. The sequenced material consisted of unsorted whole RNA from tumor, nontumor lung or frozen PBMC. Samples were obtained from roughly 65 donors, all untreated early-stage non-small cell lung cancer patients. This CDR3 is built from 13 residues. Trimming cost V 0 bases and J 0 bases, with 4 bases left between them. Germline CDR1 and CDR2: SGHRS and YFSETQ. This entry is derived from a study of spatial heterogeneity in lung cancer. As for the study in general: Each distinct TCR and UMI combination averaged more than ten appearances in raw reads.

Carried by each TCR cDNA molecule was a unique molecular identifier. TCRdb analysed the 5' RACE reads with MiXCR anew, one entry per CDR3 protein. The table has about 20,000 distinct CDR3 sequences, about 19% seen once; the top ten hold around 15%. Study-level findings and limits: Circulating ubiquitous expanded tumor TCRs were observed more frequently at resection than at follow-up.

The chain joins TRBV5-1 to TRBJ2-7; D is uncertain. Sequenced here: PBMCs, sampled at surgery. The source of this sequence is a male donor with early-stage non-small cell lung cancer. CDR3 bases: TGCGCCAGCAGCTTGGCGGTCTCCTACGAGCAGTACTTC. Translated: CASSLAVSYEQYF.